Each of the 21 T cell receptor beta chains below was sequenced from the same sample in a study of blood T cell repertoires in COVID-19. Some clones are missing from TCRdb's copy, which holds only in-frame ones; the method was immunoSEQ multiplex PCR. The data show some 230,000 clones, with around 83% seen just once and roughly 7.4% held by the top ten. Sequenced sample: peripheral blood. These receptors were collected from a woman in her forties or fifties with acute or convalescent COVID-19.

The chain is built from TRBV4-2 and TRBJ2-7, with TRBD1 matching 9 bases. The CDR3 spans 17 residues. Losses at the gene ends were 4 bases for V and 6 bases for J; bases not matched to a gene: 16. The germline V gene encodes CDR1 LGHNA and CDR2 YNFKEQ. CDR3 amino acids: CASSLGYTGTGLSEQYF. Written as DNA, the CDR3 is TGTGCCAGCAGCCTCGGATACACCGGGACAGGGCTGAGCGAGCAGTACTTC.

The CDR3: CASSLRDRGVYGYTF. CDR3 in DNA: TGCGCCAGCAGCTTACGGGACAGGGGGGTCTATGGCTACACCTTC. This chain links TRBV5-1 with TRBJ1-2; TRBD1 agrees at 11 bases. The germline CDR1 and CDR2 sequences are SGHRS and YFSETQ. The CDR3 totals 15 residues. V shed 2 bases and J 4 bases; nucleotides not matched to a gene: 4.

The V gene is TRBV5-1, the J gene TRBJ2-2; 11 nucleotides line up with TRBD2. The trim removed 4 bases at V and 4 bases at J, leaving 3 bases unmatched. The CDR3 consists of 15 residues. CDR1 and CDR2 from the germline V gene are SGHRS and YFSETQ. For the CDR3, the DNA is TGCGCCAGCAGCACTAGCGGGGGCTCCACCGGGGAGCTGTTTTTT. Translation: CASSTSGGSTGELFF.

J is TRBJ2-7 and V is TRBV5-1, with 7 nucleotides matching TRBD1. The J segment lost 2 bases and the V segment lost 1 base, leaving 6 bases of the junction unmatched. Germline CDR1 is SGHRS and CDR2 is YFSETQ. The CDR3 runs 15 residues. CDR3 bases: TGCGCCAGCAGCTTGAGGGACAGAATACCCTACGAGCAGTACTTC. It codes for CASSLRDRIPYEQYF.

The chain is built from TRBV2 and TRBJ2-7; D is possibly TRBD2 (6 bases). Germline V gene data show CDR1 as SNHLY and CDR2 as FYNNEI. The CDR3 is made up of 12 amino acids. V shed 7 bases and J shed 3 bases, with 10 bases lying between them. Here the CDR3 reads CASTTGDYEQYF. As DNA, the CDR3 is TGTGCCAGCACCACGGGGGACTACGAGCAGTACTTC. The entire variable domain, with the rest obtained from reference TRBV2 and TRBJ2-7, is as follows: EPEVTQTPSHQVTQMGQEVILRCVPISNHLYFYWYRQILGQKVEFLVSFYNNEISEKSEIFDDQFSVERPDGSNFTLKIRSTKLEDSAMYFCASTTGDYEQYFGPGTRLTVT.

With regard to this clone: Sequence at one end of the junction differs from germline and may be a read error. The chain combines TRBV5-4 with TRBJ1-6, with D possibly TRBD1 on 6 matching bases. CDR1 is SGHNT and CDR2 is YYREEE in the germline V gene (reference sequence). This CDR3 region has 12 residues. The DNA of the CDR3 is TGTGCCAGCAGCCTCGATTTCGAGGGGGAATACTTT. Amino acids: CASSLDFEGEYF.

The chain combines TRBV4-1 with TRBJ2-1; D is uncertain. Trimming removed 6 bases from V and 5 bases from J, with 5 bases in between. CDR1 is MGHRA and CDR2 is YSYEKL in the germline V gene. This CDR3 has 11 amino acids. The chain's CDR3 is CASRRDNEQFF. DNA of the CDR3: TGCGCCAGCAGACGCGACAATGAGCAGTTCTTC.

The V call is TRBV3-1 (or the pseudogene TRBV3-2), the J call TRBJ2-1; D gene unclear. The CDR3 extends over 14 amino acids. V was trimmed by 1 base and J by 5 bases, leaving 9 bases between them. Germline-derived CDR1 and CDR2 are LGHDT and YNNKEL (reference sequence). In DNA form, the CDR3 reads TGTGCCAGCAGCCAAGGCCCAGAAGACAATGAGCAGTTCTTC. Translation: CASSQGPEDNEQFF.

The chain joins TRBV30 to TRBJ1-1; D is perhaps TRBD1 (5 bases). In germline, CDR1 is GTSNPN, CDR2 SVGIG (reference sequence). Trimming pared 4 bases from V and 4 bases from J, leaving 10 bases between. This CDR3 spans 12 amino acids. This CDR3 is CAWKQVFTEAFF. DNA for the CDR3: TGTGCCTGGAAACAGGTTTTCACTGAAGCTTTCTTT.

In its sample, this clone was seen once. The V gene is TRBV6-5, the J gene TRBJ2-6, with no clear D. The CDR3 runs to 15 residues. Trimming cost V 8 bases and J 1 base, with 12 bases left between them. CDR1 and CDR2 from the germline V gene are MNHEY and SVGAGI. CDR3 nucleotides: TGTGCCAGCCTTCCCTACAGATCTGGGGCCAACGTCCTGACTTTC. Its protein is CASLPYRSGANVLTF.

The chain combines TRBV10-3 with TRBJ1-1; no clear D gene. The CDR3 spans 12 residues. V lost 4 bases, J lost 4 bases, and 7 bases lay in between. The germline V gene has CDR1 ENHRY and CDR2 SYGVKD. The CDR3 nucleotides read TGTGCCATCAGTGTTGGAGCCACTGAAGCTTTCTTT. Amino acids: CAISVGATEAFF.

The rearrangement uses TRBV5-1 and TRBJ1-2; D uncertain. The CDR3 covers 13 residues. Per germline, CDR1 SGHRS and CDR2 YFSETQ. The V end lost 8 bases, the J end lost 8 bases, and 19 bases lay between the germline ends. CDR3 region: CASSGIVFGGYTF. CDR3 sequence (DNA): TGCGCCAGTTCAGGAATTGTATTTGGAGGCTACACCTTC.

This rearrangement joins TRBV30 to TRBJ2-3, with D hard to call. Trimming pared 2 bases from V and 4 bases from J, leaving 7 bases between. CDR1 GTSNPN and CDR2 SVGIG come from the germline V gene (reference sequence). CDR3 length: 12 residues. The CDR3 bases are TGTGCCTGGAGTCCAGGCGCAGATACGCAGTATTTT. This codes for CAWSPGADTQYF.

A single count supports this clone. The chain employs TRBV14 and TRBJ2-7; 9 positions match TRBD1. Germline trimming cut 3 bases from V and 6 bases from J; bases unmatched to any gene: 9. The CDR3 is 15 residues long. CDR1 and CDR2 (germline): SGHDN, FVKESK. CDR3 residues: CASSHAPGQGFEQYF. The CDR3 DNA is TGTGCCAGCAGCCACGCACCGGGACAGGGTTTCGAGCAGTACTTC.

This rearrangement joins TRBV19 to TRBJ1-5, with 8 bases lining up with TRBD1. With 1 base clipped from V and 1 base from J, the junction kept 3 bases outside the gene matches. The V gene's germline CDR1 is LNHDA and CDR2 SQIVND (reference sequence). The CDR3 length is 16 residues. The CDR3 sequence: CASSIVQGASNQPQHF. CDR3 coding DNA: TGTGCCAGTAGTATAGTCCAGGGGGCCAGCAATCAGCCCCAGCATTTT.

This clone has just one count. The chain combines TRBV2 with TRBJ2-1; TRBD2 aligns across 12 bases. The CDR3 is made up of 18 amino acids. Trimming at V came to 7 bases and at J to 9 bases, leaving 19 bases not matched to a gene. Per the germline V gene, CDR1 is SNHLY and CDR2 is FYNNEI. The CDR3 DNA reads TGTGCCAGCAACCTCGGACTAGCGGGGCTGCGGACCAGGTCTGAGCAGTTCTTC. This gives the protein CASNLGLAGLRTRSEQFF.

The V call is TRBV19, the J call TRBJ2-1, with a weak D call TRBD2 (6 bases). The V end lost 5 bases, the J end lost 2 bases, and 16 bases lay between the germline ends. Germline values: CDR1 LNHDA, CDR2 SQIVND (reference sequence). The CDR3 spans 16 residues. The CDR3 spells CASSFLGTATYNEQFF. The CDR3, as DNA: TGTGCCAGTAGTTTCCTCGGGACTGCAACCTACAATGAGCAGTTCTTC.

The sample holds a few counts of this clone. This chain connects TRBV5-6 to TRBJ2-7, with 11 bases lining up with TRBD2. This CDR3 is built from 15 residues. V dropped 5 bases and J dropped 5; count of bases not matched to a gene: 9. Germline V gene sequence: CDR1 SGHDT, CDR2 YYEEEE. As DNA, the CDR3 is TGTGCCAGCAGTCGTACTAGCGGGAGCGTCAACGAGCAGTACTTC. Encoded protein: CASSRTSGSVNEQYF.

CDR3 loop: CASSYLRSNQPQHF. The CDR3 DNA reads as TGTGCCAGCAGTTACCTTCGGAGCAATCAGCCCCAGCATTTT. The chain carries TRBV6-6 and TRBJ1-5; D remains unclear. The germline gives CDR1 MNHNY, CDR2 SVGAGI (reference sequence). Trimming cost V 2 bases and J 1 base, with 6 bases left between them. The CDR3 runs to 14 residues.

This clone was counted only a few times. This rearrangement joins TRBV6-2 or TRBV6-3 to TRBJ2-3, with 13 bases fitting TRBD2. Trimming at V came to 5 bases and at J to 6 bases, leaving 14 bases not matched to a gene. The CDR3 runs to 18 residues. Germline V CDR1 and CDR2: MNHEY, SVGEGT. The CDR3 DNA sequence: TGTGCCAGCAGTCCCTACGATGAGACTAGCGGGGGGTTTGATACGCAGTATTTT. Translated, it gives CASSPYDETSGGFDTQYF.

Here the CDR3 reads CASSSSTGGGGPQAEQFF. CDR3 coding DNA: TGTGCCAGCAGTTCCTCGACCGGTGGGGGAGGGCCTCAGGCCGAGCAGTTCTTC. The chain links TRBV27 to TRBJ2-1, with 7 nucleotides matching TRBD2. The CDR3 runs 18 residues. Germline assignment: CDR1 MNHEY and CDR2 SMNVEV (reference sequence). Trimming took 4 bases from V and 10 from J; bases not matched to a gene: 22.